These T cell receptor beta chains were read from a single sample in a study of shared clonotypes between healthy human individuals. Sequencing used immunoSEQ multiplex PCR; TCRdb keeps in-frame clones, though not all of them. The sample lists millions of clones, around nine tenths occurring once. What was sequenced was naive CD4+ T cells sorted from blood. All receptors come from a man between 18 and 35 years old in good health. Each CDR3 is given with its conserved first and last residue. D genes are given only for firm matches. Part of the rows lack a size; the others show once, few, many or a class for expanded clones.

v_gene: TRBV5-1; abundance: .; j_gene: TRBJ1-2; d_gene: .; CDR3aa: CASSPEVGYGYTF; CDR3nt: TGCGCCAGCAGCCCTGAGGTAGGATATGGCTACACCTTC
v_gene: TRBV5-1; abundance: .; j_gene: TRBJ2-7; d_gene: TRBD2; CDR3aa: CASSLAVAGAGGSEQYF; CDR3nt: TGCGCCAGCAGCTTGGCGGTAGCGGGGGCTGGGGGCTCCGAGCAGTACTTC
v_gene: TRBV19; abundance: .; j_gene: TRBJ2-1; d_gene: .; CDR3aa: CASSIGTPLLFF; CDR3nt: TGTGCCAGTAGTATTGGGACTCCACTCCTGTTCTTC
v_gene: TRBV5-1; abundance: .; j_gene: TRBJ2-2; d_gene: .; CDR3aa: CASINLGPGSTGELFF; CDR3nt: TGCGCCAGCATTAACCTCGGACCGGGGAGCACCGGGGAGCTGTTTTTT
v_gene: TRBV30; abundance: few; j_gene: TRBJ1-4; d_gene: TRBD1; CDR3aa: CACGGGKEKLFF; CDR3nt: TGTGCCTGCGGAGGGGGCAAGGAAAAACTGTTTTTT
v_gene: TRBV2; abundance: .; j_gene: TRBJ1-5; d_gene: .; CDR3aa: CASSDSDINQPQHF; CDR3nt: TGTGCCAGCAGTGACTCGGACATCAATCAGCCCCAGCATTTT
v_gene: TRBV5-1; abundance: once; j_gene: TRBJ2-5; d_gene: .; CDR3aa: CASSLNPGISQETQYF; CDR3nt: TGCGCCAGCAGCTTGAATCCAGGGATCAGTCAAGAGACCCAGTACTTC
v_gene: TRBV19; abundance: .; j_gene: TRBJ1-5; d_gene: .; CDR3aa: CASSIVIQGNQPQHF; CDR3nt: TGTGCCAGTAGTATAGTCATCCAGGGTAATCAGCCCCAGCATTTT
v_gene: TRBV5-1; abundance: .; j_gene: TRBJ2-7; d_gene: .; CDR3aa: CASSPILDYEQYF; CDR3nt: TGCGCCAGCAGCCCCATTTTAGACTACGAGCAGTACTTC
v_gene: TRBV4-1; abundance: .; j_gene: TRBJ1-6; d_gene: .; CDR3aa: CASSQGGGTSYNSPLHF; CDR3nt: TGCGCCAGCAGCCAAGGGGGGGGTACGTCCTATAATTCACCCCTCCACTTT
v_gene: TRBV7-9; abundance: .; j_gene: TRBJ2-4; d_gene: .; CDR3aa: CASSPLRTRGGENIQYF; CDR3nt: TGTGCCAGCAGCCCCTTGAGGACCAGGGGTGGGGAAAACATTCAGTACTTC
v_gene: TRBV6-6; abundance: .; j_gene: TRBJ2-1; d_gene: TRBD2; CDR3aa: CASSPGLAGANEQFF; CDR3nt: TGTGCCAGCAGCCCGGGACTAGCGGGAGCGAATGAGCAGTTCTTC
v_gene: TRBV2; abundance: once; j_gene: TRBJ1-2; d_gene: .; CDR3aa: CASSEATGIYGYTF; CDR3nt: TGTGCCAGCAGTGAAGCCACGGGAATCTATGGCTACACCTTC
v_gene: TRBV9; abundance: .; j_gene: TRBJ2-2; d_gene: .; CDR3aa: CASILAGGNTGELFF; CDR3nt: TGTGCCAGCATCCTTGCCGGGGGGAACACCGGGGAGCTGTTTTTT
v_gene: TRBV10-3; abundance: .; j_gene: TRBJ2-7; d_gene: .; CDR3aa: CAISEVDSSYEQYF; CDR3nt: TGTGCCATCAGTGAGGTCGATAGCTCCTACGAGCAGTACTTC
v_gene: TRBV6-1; abundance: .; j_gene: TRBJ2-3; d_gene: TRBD2; CDR3aa: CASSASGMRTDTQYF; CDR3nt: TGTGCCAGCAGTGCAAGCGGGATGCGAACAGATACGCAGTATTTT
v_gene: TRBV11-2; abundance: .; j_gene: TRBJ1-2; d_gene: .; CDR3aa: CASSLEAGTLSGYTF; CDR3nt: TGTGCCAGCAGCTTAGAAGCAGGGACTCTTTCCGGCTACACCTTC
v_gene: TRBV6-1; abundance: .; j_gene: TRBJ2-5; d_gene: .; CDR3aa: CASSVLNLQETQYF; CDR3nt: TGTGCCAGCAGTGTGCTTAACTTACAAGAGACCCAGTACTTC
v_gene: TRBV7-8; abundance: .; j_gene: TRBJ1-2; d_gene: TRBD1; CDR3aa: CASSPRIPGQGKDGYTF; CDR3nt: TGTGCCAGCAGCCCTCGGATCCCGGGACAGGGAAAGGATGGCTACACCTTC
v_gene: TRBV7-3; abundance: .; j_gene: TRBJ2-3; d_gene: TRBD2; CDR3aa: CASSRTSGGNTDTQYF; CDR3nt: TGTGCCAGCAGCCGGACTAGCGGGGGGAACACAGATACGCAGTATTTT
v_gene: TRBV20-1; abundance: .; j_gene: TRBJ2-1; d_gene: .; CDR3aa: CSAPTSYEQFF; CDR3nt: TGCAGTGCCCCTACTAGTTATGAGCAGTTCTTC
v_gene: TRBV2; abundance: .; j_gene: TRBJ1-6; d_gene: .; CDR3aa: CASSLRGFANSPLHF; CDR3nt: TGTGCCAGCAGTCTCCGGGGATTTGCCAATTCACCCCTCCACTTT
v_gene: TRBV6-1; abundance: once; j_gene: TRBJ2-7; d_gene: .; CDR3aa: CASTFPGASYEQYF; CDR3nt: TGTGCCAGCACCTTCCCTGGAGCCTCCTACGAGCAGTACTTC
v_gene: TRBV18; abundance: few; j_gene: TRBJ1-2; d_gene: .; CDR3aa: CASSSQGSHGYTF; CDR3nt: TGTGCCAGCTCGTCACAGGGTAGCCATGGCTACACCTTC
v_gene: TRBV27; abundance: .; j_gene: TRBJ2-7; d_gene: TRBD1; CDR3aa: CASSFRDRGKYEQYF; CDR3nt: TGTGCCAGCAGTTTCCGAGACAGGGGAAAATACGAGCAGTACTTC
v_gene: TRBV7-2; abundance: .; j_gene: TRBJ2-7; d_gene: .; CDR3aa: CASSRTTGFLLNEQYF; CDR3nt: TGTGCCAGCAGCCGAACGACAGGATTTTTACTTAACGAGCAGTACTTC
v_gene: TRBV6-1; abundance: .; j_gene: TRBJ1-5; d_gene: .; CDR3aa: CASSVGGRQPQHF; CDR3nt: TGTGCCAGCAGTGTGGGGGGAAGGCAGCCCCAGCATTTT
v_gene: TRBV27; abundance: .; j_gene: TRBJ2-7; d_gene: .; CDR3aa: CASSLSSLGYEQYF; CDR3nt: TGTGCCAGCAGTTTATCGTCACTGGGCTACGAGCAGTACTTC
v_gene: TRBV5-1; abundance: .; j_gene: TRBJ2-5; d_gene: TRBD1; CDR3aa: CASSPGQGQETQYF; CDR3nt: TGCGCCAGCAGCCCAGGACAGGGGCAAGAGACCCAGTACTTC
v_gene: TRBV7-2; abundance: .; j_gene: TRBJ2-5; d_gene: .; CDR3aa: CASSHPGETQYF; CDR3nt: TGTGCCAGCAGCCACCCGGGGGAGACCCAGTACTTC
v_gene: TRBV30; abundance: .; j_gene: TRBJ2-5; d_gene: TRBD2; CDR3aa: CAWSKAGAQETQYF; CDR3nt: TGTGCCTGGAGTAAGGCGGGAGCCCAAGAGACCCAGTACTTC
v_gene: TRBV9; abundance: .; j_gene: TRBJ1-1; d_gene: TRBD1; CDR3aa: CASSVAVGQGNTEAFF; CDR3nt: TGTGCCAGCAGCGTAGCTGTGGGACAGGGGAACACTGAAGCTTTCTTT
v_gene: TRBV11-1; abundance: .; j_gene: TRBJ2-3; d_gene: TRBD1; CDR3aa: CASSLGQADTQYF; CDR3nt: TGTGCCAGCAGCTTGGGACAGGCAGATACGCAGTATTTT
v_gene: TRBV19; abundance: .; j_gene: TRBJ2-7; d_gene: TRBD1; CDR3aa: CASSIQGTVGEQYF; CDR3nt: TGTGCCAGTAGTATCCAAGGGACAGTCGGGGAGCAGTACTTC
v_gene: TRBV7-2; abundance: .; j_gene: TRBJ1-2; d_gene: TRBD1; CDR3aa: CASSLAGTGGSYGYTF; CDR3nt: TGTGCCAGCAGCTTGGCCGGGACAGGGGGCTCCTATGGCTACACCTTC
v_gene: TRBV29-1; abundance: .; j_gene: TRBJ1-3; d_gene: .; CDR3aa: CSVAGISGNTIYF; CDR3nt: TGCAGCGTCGCAGGGATCTCTGGAAACACCATATATTTT
v_gene: TRBV6-5; abundance: .; j_gene: TRBJ1-2; d_gene: .; CDR3aa: CASSGIGLGNGYTF; CDR3nt: TGTGCCAGCAGTGGCATCGGGCTAGGGAATGGCTACACCTTC
v_gene: TRBV7-9; abundance: .; j_gene: TRBJ2-7; d_gene: .; CDR3aa: CASSLPLAHEQYF; CDR3nt: TGTGCCAGCAGCTTACCCCTTGCCCACGAGCAGTACTTC
v_gene: TRBV9; abundance: .; j_gene: TRBJ2-1; d_gene: TRBD2; CDR3aa: CASSLRLAGVSNEQFF; CDR3nt: TGTGCCAGCAGCCTACGACTAGCGGGAGTCTCCAATGAGCAGTTCTTC
v_gene: TRBV5-1; abundance: .; j_gene: TRBJ2-5; d_gene: .; CDR3aa: CASSWTVGEQYF; CDR3nt: TGCGCCAGCAGCTGGACGGTTGGGGAGCAGTACTTC
v_gene: TRBV6-4; abundance: .; j_gene: TRBJ1-3; d_gene: .; CDR3aa: CASRPSSSGNTIYF; CDR3nt: TGTGCCAGCAGGCCGAGCAGCTCTGGAAACACCATATATTTT
v_gene: TRBV30; abundance: .; j_gene: TRBJ1-1; d_gene: .; CDR3aa: CAWSVGSNTEAFF; CDR3nt: TGTGCCTGGAGTGTGGGCAGTAACACTGAAGCTTTCTTT
v_gene: TRBV5-1; abundance: .; j_gene: TRBJ2-7; d_gene: .; CDR3aa: CASSHNLAGSYEQYF; CDR3nt: TGCGCCAGCAGCCACAATCTCGCGGGCTCCTACGAGCAGTACTTC
v_gene: TRBV6-1; abundance: .; j_gene: TRBJ1-4; d_gene: TRBD1; CDR3aa: CASRAGTGQGEKLFF; CDR3nt: TGTGCCAGCAGAGCCGGGACAGGGCAGGGTGAAAAACTGTTTTTT
v_gene: TRBV28; abundance: .; j_gene: TRBJ2-3; d_gene: .; CDR3aa: CASRGQKEDTQYF; CDR3nt: TGTGCCAGCAGAGGACAGAAGGAGGATACGCAGTATTTT
v_gene: TRBV18; abundance: .; j_gene: TRBJ2-2; d_gene: .; CDR3aa: CASSPLEADTGELFF; CDR3nt: TGTGCCAGCTCACCCCTCGAAGCGGACACCGGGGAGCTGTTTTTT
v_gene: TRBV6-6; abundance: few; j_gene: TRBJ1-1; d_gene: TRBD1; CDR3aa: CASSNGQGTSTEAFF; CDR3nt: TGTGCCAGCAGTAACGGACAGGGAACGAGCACTGAAGCTTTCTTT
v_gene: TRBV5-6; abundance: .; j_gene: TRBJ2-7; d_gene: .; CDR3aa: CASSPGARGNYEQYF; CDR3nt: TGTGCCAGCAGCCCAGGGGCCCGAGGCAACTACGAGCAGTACTTC
v_gene: TRBV30; abundance: .; j_gene: TRBJ1-4; d_gene: .; CDR3aa: CAWSTSEKKLFF; CDR3nt: TGTGCCTGGAGTACTTCGGAGAAAAAACTGTTTTTT
v_gene: TRBV25-1; abundance: .; j_gene: TRBJ2-6; d_gene: .; CDR3aa: CASSESGLSEANVLTF; CDR3nt: TGTGCCAGCAGTGAATCCGGGTTAAGTGAGGCCAACGTCCTGACTTTC
v_gene: TRBV7-2; abundance: .; j_gene: TRBJ2-7; d_gene: .; CDR3aa: CASSLPGSTYEQYF; CDR3nt: TGTGCCAGCAGCTTACCAGGGAGCACCTACGAGCAGTACTTC
v_gene: TRBV4-1; abundance: .; j_gene: TRBJ1-6; d_gene: TRBD1; CDR3aa: CASSQERQGGSPLHF; CDR3nt: TGCGCCAGCAGCCAAGAACGACAGGGAGGTTCACCCCTCCACTTT
v_gene: TRBV5-1; abundance: .; j_gene: TRBJ1-2; d_gene: TRBD1; CDR3aa: CASSPGQTYGYTF; CDR3nt: TGCGCCAGCAGCCCGGGACAGACCTATGGCTACACCTTC
v_gene: TRBV5-4; abundance: .; j_gene: TRBJ2-1; d_gene: .; CDR3aa: CASSLAGAYNEQFF; CDR3nt: TGTGCCAGCAGCTTGGCAGGGGCCTACAATGAGCAGTTCTTC
v_gene: TRBV7-9; abundance: .; j_gene: TRBJ1-5; d_gene: .; CDR3aa: CASSLDVQPQHF; CDR3nt: TGTGCCAGCAGCTTAGATGTTCAGCCCCAGCATTTT
v_gene: TRBV5-8; abundance: .; j_gene: TRBJ1-4; d_gene: .; CDR3aa: CASSLSPGPLSF; CDR3nt: TGTGCCAGCAGCTTGTCCCCGGGTCCTCTGAGTTTT
v_gene: TRBV30; abundance: .; j_gene: TRBJ2-5; d_gene: .; CDR3aa: CAWGGSSGTARGTQYF; CDR3nt: TGTGCCTGGGGGGGCTCCTCGGGGACTGCCCGGGGGACCCAGTACTTC